The rows below give T cell receptor beta chains drawn from one sample of a study of TIL therapy for anti-PD-1-resistant metastatic lung cancer. The repertoire was sequenced with immunoSEQ multiplex PCR; TCRdb's copy has only in-frame clones and lacks some. The data contain thousands of clones, around three fifths of them seen just once; the ten biggest clones take up around a sixth. Source: tumor tissue, taken at baseline. These TCRs come from a person aged 30 to 80 with non-small cell lung cancer. The CDR3 runs from the conserved cysteine through the conserved F or W. Fields, in order: J gene, V gene, D gene, clone size, CDR3 length, CDR3 protein, CDR3 DNA. The D gene is left open where the match is weak. Some rows have no size entry. The others give once, few or many, or a class for an expanded clone.

TRBJ1-4 | TRBV5-1 | . | . | 13 | CASSLEEDEKLFF | TGCGCCAGCAGCTTGGAAGAGGACGAAAAACTGTTTTTT
TRBJ1-2 | TRBV5-1 | . | large | 13 | CASSLDGSSGYTF | TGCGCCAGCAGCTTGGATGGGTCCTCGGGCTACACCTTC
TRBJ2-1 | TRBV2 | TRBD2 | . | 14 | CASSELAVYNEQFF | TGTGCCAGCAGTGAACTAGCGGTCTACAATGAGCAGTTCTTC
TRBJ1-2 | TRBV6-5 | . | . | 15 | CASSYKRSTYYGYTF | TGTGCCAGCAGTTACAAGCGGTCCACATACTATGGCTACACCTTC
TRBJ2-7 | TRBV6-6 | . | . | 14 | CASSPIPVAYEQYF | TGTGCCAGCAGTCCTATCCCGGTTGCCTACGAGCAGTACTTC
TRBJ2-7 | TRBV10-2 | . | few | 11 | CASMGYREQYF | TGCGCCAGCATGGGGTATCGGGAGCAGTACTTC
TRBJ2-1 | TRBV2 | . | . | 13 | CASSEVTWGEQFF | TGTGCCAGCAGTGAAGTGACGTGGGGTGAGCAGTTCTTC
TRBJ1-1 | TRBV6-5 | TRBD1 | few | 13 | CASGTGETTEAFF | TGTGCCAGCGGTACAGGGGAGACCACTGAAGCTTTCTTT
TRBJ2-7 | TRBV12-3/TRBV12-4 | TRBD2 | . | 13 | CASSWASGSEQYF | TGTGCCAGCAGTTGGGCTAGCGGGAGTGAGCAGTACTTC
TRBJ1-1 | TRBV19 | . | few | 16 | CASSIPQTGMNTEAFF | TGTGCCAGTAGTATACCCCAGACAGGAATGAACACTGAAGCTTTCTTT
TRBJ2-7 | TRBV30 | . | once | 11 | CACQGVYEQYF | TGTGCCTGTCAAGGGGTCTACGAGCAGTACTTC
TRBJ1-1 | TRBV9 | . | . | 13 | CASSVGTRTEAFF | TGTGCCAGCAGCGTAGGAACCCGGACTGAAGCTTTCTTT
TRBJ2-3 | TRBV5-5 | . | . | 13 | CASSLDSTDTQYF | TGTGCCAGCAGCTTGGACAGCACAGATACGCAGTATTTT
TRBJ1-3 | TRBV3-1/TRBV3-2 | . | . | 16 | CASSQLGAGAGNTIYF | TGTGCCAGCAGCCAGTTGGGGGCCGGCGCTGGAAACACCATATATTTT
TRBJ2-3 | TRBV4-3 | . | . | 12 | CASSLQADTQYF | TGCGCCAGCAGTTTGCAGGCAGATACGCAGTATTTT
TRBJ1-2 | TRBV10-1 | . | . | 14 | CASSESRIDYGYTF | TGCGCCAGCAGTGAGTCCCGGATCGACTATGGCTACACCTTC
TRBJ2-1 | TRBV7-7 | . | . | 16 | CASSSGTAGELNEQFF | TGTGCCAGCAGCTCGGGGACGGCAGGGGAGTTGAATGAGCAGTTCTTC
TRBJ2-6 | TRBV4-3 | . | . | 14 | CASSHEVAGNVLTF | TGCGCCAGCAGCCATGAAGTAGCAGGCAACGTCCTGACTTTC
TRBJ1-1 | TRBV4-1 | . | . | 15 | CASSHSTRGNTEAFF | TGCGCCAGCAGCCACTCTACAAGGGGGAACACTGAAGCTTTCTTT
TRBJ1-3 | TRBV30 | . | few | 14 | CAWQSVRRGNTIYF | TGTGCCTGGCAGTCCGTTCGGAGAGGAAACACCATATATTTT
TRBJ1-6 | TRBV5-1 | . | . | 15 | CASSWTDSSGSPLHF | TGCGCCAGCAGCTGGACGGACTCATCGGGATCACCCCTCCACTTT
TRBJ1-1 | TRBV10-2 | . | few | 16 | CASSRSSPLMNTEAFF | TGCGCCAGCAGCCGCAGTTCACCTTTAATGAACACTGAAGCTTTCTTT
TRBJ1-1 | TRBV4-1 | . | . | 14 | CASSRAGGLQEAFF | TGCGCCAGCAGCCGGGCCGGGGGGCTCCAGGAAGCTTTCTTT